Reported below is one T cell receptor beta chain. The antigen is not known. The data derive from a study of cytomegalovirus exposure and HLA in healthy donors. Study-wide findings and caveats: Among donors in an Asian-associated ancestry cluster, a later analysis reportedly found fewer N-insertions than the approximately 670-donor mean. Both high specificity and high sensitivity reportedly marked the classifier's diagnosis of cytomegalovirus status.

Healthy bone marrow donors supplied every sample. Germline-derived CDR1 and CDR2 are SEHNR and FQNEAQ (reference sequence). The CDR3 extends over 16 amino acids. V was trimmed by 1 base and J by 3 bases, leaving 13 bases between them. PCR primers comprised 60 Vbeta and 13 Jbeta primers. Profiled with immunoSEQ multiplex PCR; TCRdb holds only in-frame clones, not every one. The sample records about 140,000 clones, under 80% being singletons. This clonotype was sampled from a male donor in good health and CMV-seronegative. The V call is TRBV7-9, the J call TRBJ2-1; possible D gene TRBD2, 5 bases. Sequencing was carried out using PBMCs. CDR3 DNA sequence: TGTGCCAGCAGCTTAGTAATAGCGACAAGCTACAATGAGCAGTTCTTC. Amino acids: CASSLVIATSYNEQFF.